Following are 30 T cell receptor beta chains from one sample sequenced in a study of T cells in Graves' hyperthyroidism and ophthalmopathy. RNA transcripts provided the source from which TCR beta CDR3 regions were amplified. In the first-round RT-PCR of the TCR CDR3, the HTBI primer set was used. Using its own MiXCR run on the multiplex PCR reads, TCRdb lists one record per CDR3 protein. The repertoire consists of about 610,000 distinct CDR3 sequences, with 14% to 15% occurring once and the leading ten covering 4.3%. The sequencing input was blood. The receptors were gathered from a middle-aged woman with Graves' ophthalmopathy.

This clonotype was recorded many times. This rearrangement joins TRBV5-6 to TRBJ1-2; no reliable D call. Trimming pared 1 base from V and 1 base from J, leaving 2 bases between. The CDR3 is 12 residues long. In germline, CDR1 is SGHDT, CDR2 YYEEEE. The CDR3 here is CASSLFNYGYTF. The CDR3 coding sequence is TGTGCCAGCAGCTTGTTTAACTATGGCTACACCTTC.

This clonotype was seen repeatedly, ten times or more. The J gene is TRBJ1-1, the V gene TRBV29-1; the D gene is possibly TRBD1 (5 bases). CDR1 and CDR2 (germline): SQVTM, ANQGSEA. Deletions cut 0 bases from V and 8 bases from J, with 13 bases between. CDR3 size: 13 residues. CDR3 DNA: TGCAGCGTTGAAGATAACAGGCAGGCAGAAGCTTTCTTT. It specifies CSVEDNRQAEAFF.

There are many counts of this clonotype. The chain has TRBV6-1 and TRBJ1-1, with TRBD1 as a possible D gene (6 bases). CDR1 MNHNS and CDR2 SASEGT come from the germline V gene. The V end was cut by 6 bases, the J end by 1 base, with 12 bases between. The CDR3 totals 14 residues. CDR3 in DNA: TGTGCCAGCAGCAGGGACAACCGGAACACTGAAGCTTTCTTT. Translated: CASSRDNRNTEAFF.

This clonotype was recorded at least ten times. CDR3 sequence (DNA): TGTGCCAGCAGCGTAGGCGGCGAAATCTCCTACGAGCAGTACTTC. Protein: CASSVGGEISYEQYF. V usage is TRBV9 and J usage is TRBJ2-7, with no clear D. Germline V lookup: CDR1 SGDLS, CDR2 YYNGEE. Trimming removed 0 bases from V and 0 bases from J, with 10 bases in between. The CDR3 loop spans 15 amino acids.

Details on this clonotype: A single base separates this from a much larger clone, so it may be a read error. CDR3 protein: CASKWTGGNVAEAFF. In nucleotides, the CDR3 is TGTGCCAGTAAGTGGACAGGGGGTAACGTGGCTGAAGCTTTCTTT. This chain joins TRBV19 and TRBJ1-1; 10 bases map to TRBD1. Germline loops: CDR1 LNHDA, CDR2 SQIVND (reference sequence). The CDR3 extends over 15 amino acids. The ends lost 7 bases at V and 6 bases at J; junction bases unmatched: 11.

The chain has TRBV20-1 and TRBJ2-3; D is ambiguous. The CDR3 has 13 amino acids. Germline values: CDR1 DFQATT, CDR2 SNEGSKA (reference sequence). V was trimmed by 0 bases and J by 3 bases, leaving 7 bases between them. The DNA of the CDR3 is TGCAGTGCTAGAGATCTACTGACAGATACGCAGTATTTT. Its protein is CSARDLLTDTQYF.

This clonotype was observed a handful of times. V and J are TRBV7-9 and TRBJ1-2; TRBD1 might be the D (5 bases). The CDR3 runs 14 residues. Per germline, CDR1 SEHNR and CDR2 FQNEAQ (reference sequence). V lost 1 base and J lost 7, with 13 bases in between. The CDR3 bases are TGTGCCAGCAGCTTAGTATCCAGGGTACGTGGCTACACCTTC. Amino acid sequence: CASSLVSRVRGYTF.

This chain connects TRBV7-8 to TRBJ2-7; 8 bases fit TRBD2. V lost 5 bases and J lost 5; bases outside the gene matches: 11. The germline V gene has CDR1 SGHVS and CDR2 FQNEAQ. This CDR3 region has 15 residues. CDR3: CASSPIGGALNEQYF. The CDR3 bases are TGTGCCAGCAGCCCTATCGGGGGGGCTCTTAACGAGCAGTACTTC.

This clonotype was seen a few times. The chain couples TRBV20-1 to TRBJ1-5; 7 bases line up with TRBD1. The junction had 4 bases not matched to a gene; V was cut back by 3 bases and J by 2 bases. Germline values: CDR1 DFQATT, CDR2 SNEGSKA (reference sequence). This CDR3 is built from 14 residues. CDR3 sequence: CSASGGGGNQPQHF. Written as DNA, the CDR3 is TGCAGTGCTAGCGGAGGGGGCGGCAATCAGCCCCAGCATTTT.

At least ten counts were recorded for this clonotype. The chain has TRBV19 and TRBJ2-7; TRBD2 matches at 14 bases. Germline V gene data show CDR1 as LNHDA and CDR2 as SQIVND (reference sequence). The CDR3 has 17 amino acids. With 4 bases clipped from V and 3 bases from J, the junction kept 8 bases outside the gene matches. CDR3 sequence (DNA): TGTGCCAGTAGTAAATCGGGACTAGCGGGAGTCGGCTACGAGCAGTACTTC. Translated: CASSKSGLAGVGYEQYF.

This clonotype has a count of ten or more. The DNA for the CDR3 is TGTGCCAGCAGCCAAGGTACACCGTCCTACGAGCAGTACTTC. Translated: CASSQGTPSYEQYF. The chain uses TRBV3-1 and TRBJ2-7; D uncertain. CDR3 length equals 14 residues. Germline assignment: CDR1 LGHDT and CDR2 YNNKEL (reference sequence). V lost 1 base, J lost 1 base, and 8 bases lay in between.

This clonotype has a count of ten or more. V gene TRBV28 combines with J gene TRBJ2-7, with 7 bases matching TRBD1. The V gene's germline CDR1 is MDHEN and CDR2 SYDVKM. This CDR3 contains 13 residues. Trimming cost V 6 bases and J 3 bases; bases outside gene matches: 5. CDR3 region: CASSWDSGYEQYF. Here the CDR3 DNA reads TGTGCCAGCAGCTGGGACAGTGGCTACGAGCAGTACTTC. Combining the CDR3 with reference TRBV28 and TRBJ2-7 gives the whole variable domain DVKVTQSSRYLVKRTGEKVFLECVQDMDHENMFWYRQDPGLGLRLIYFSYDVKMKEKGDIPEGYSVSREKKERFSLILESASTNQTSMYLCASSWDSGYEQYFGPGTRLTVT.

This clonotype was seen at least ten times. This chain links TRBV12-5 with TRBJ1-2, with D unclear. Trimming took off 1 base at V and 8 bases at J, with 14 bases between the two ends. Germline CDR1 is LGHNT and CDR2 is FRNRAP. The CDR3 covers 14 residues. In DNA form, the CDR3 reads TGTGCTAGTGGTTTGGCCTTGGTTAGACGGGGCTACACCTTC. Residues: CASGLALVRRGYTF.

In its sample, this clonotype was seen many times. This sequence joins TRBV28 and TRBJ2-2; a weak D match, TRBD2 (5 bases). The germline V and J ends were trimmed by 4 bases and 7 bases, with 13 bases remaining between them. Germline values: CDR1 MDHEN, CDR2 SYDVKM. CDR3 length: 14 residues. Here the CDR3 DNA reads TGTGCCAGCAGTTCGACTAACTCTTACGGGGAGCTGTTTTTT. The encoded protein is CASSSTNSYGELFF.

The rearrangement links TRBV11-2 to TRBJ2-7, with D possibly being TRBD1 or TRBD2 (6 bases each). The V end lost 7 bases, the J end lost 1 base, and 23 bases lay between the germline ends. Per germline, CDR1 SGHAT and CDR2 FQNNGV. The length of the CDR3 is 17 residues. The CDR3 spells CASNPSRDWDISYEQYF. The CDR3 bases are TGTGCCAGCAACCCATCAAGGGACTGGGACATTTCCTACGAGCAGTACTTC.

The rearrangement joins TRBV5-1 to TRBJ2-7, with D hard to call. The germline V gene encodes CDR1 SGHRS and CDR2 YFSETQ. Trimming took off 4 bases at V and 2 bases at J, with 13 bases between the two ends. CDR3 size: 14 residues. The CDR3 bases are TGCGCCAGCAGCAAAACGGGTTTCACCTACGAGCAGTACTTC. Amino acid sequence: CASSKTGFTYEQYF.

This clonotype was picked up a small number of times. The CDR3 loop is CASSLGWGAPETQYF. In nucleotides, the CDR3 is TGTGCCAGCAGTTTAGGTTGGGGGGCGCCCGAGACCCAGTACTTC. The chain recombines TRBV12-3 or TRBV12-4 with TRBJ2-5; D may correspond to TRBD1 or TRBD2 (6 bases each). Between the trimmed V and J ends, which lost 1 base and 5 bases, there was a span of 14 bases. The CDR3 sequence is 15 residues long.

The V gene is TRBV6-2 or TRBV6-3, the J gene TRBJ1-1; D may be TRBD1 (6 bases). The ends were cut back, 6 bases at V and 5 bases at J, with 13 bases in the middle. The CDR3 spans 13 residues. Germline CDR1 MNHEY, CDR2 SVGEGT. This chain's CDR3 is CASSNREETEAFF. CDR3 bases: TGTGCCAGCAGCAACAGGGAGGAAACTGAAGCTTTCTTT.

Concerning this clonotype itself: A much more abundant neighbour one base away suggests this may be a read error. DNA for the CDR3: TGTGCCAGCAGTCTCACCTGGGCAGGGGAAAGGTCCTACGAGCAGTACTTC. As protein: CASSLTWAGERSYEQYF. This chain joins TRBV12-3 or TRBV12-4 and TRBJ2-7; perhaps TRBD1 as D (6 bases). The V end was cut by 5 bases, the J end by 1 base, with 21 bases between. This CDR3 contains 17 residues.

The rearrangement links TRBV11-3 to TRBJ2-2, with D possibly being TRBD2 (7 bases). The CDR3 sequence is 15 residues long. CDR1 is SGHNT, CDR2 YENEEA, per germline. V was cut by 5 bases and J by 1 base, with 11 bases left in between. The CDR3, as DNA: TGTGCCAGCAGCGGGGGGGGACAGAACACCGGGGAGCTGTTTTTT. It yields the protein CASSGGGQNTGELFF. Together with reference TRBV11-3 and TRBJ2-2, the CDR3 gives the full variable domain: EAGVVQSPRYKIIEKKQPVAFWCNPISGHNTLYWYLQNLGQGPELLIRYENEEAVDDSQLPKDRFSAERLKGVDSTLKIQPAELGDSAVYLCASSGGGQNTGELFFGEGSRLTVL.

This clonotype showed up many times. V is TRBV30 and J is TRBJ2-7; D perhaps matches TRBD2 (6 bases). The CDR3 loop spans 12 amino acids. Trimming removed 0 bases at V and 5 bases at J, with 8 bases between. The germline V gene encodes CDR1 GTSNPN and CDR2 SVGIG (reference sequence). DNA for the CDR3: TGTGCCTGGAGTGTGGGGGGAAACGAGCAGTACTTC. Translation: CAWSVGGNEQYF.

This clonotype occurred many times. The chain uses TRBV29-1 and TRBJ1-1; D uncertain. Trimming left V 4 bases short and J 0 bases short, with 6 bases between. The V gene's germline CDR1 is SQVTM and CDR2 ANQGSEA. The CDR3 is made up of 12 amino acids. Here the CDR3 DNA reads TGCAGCGTTGTCAGCATGAACACTGAAGCTTTCTTT. It translates to CSVVSMNTEAFF.

Ten or more counts support this clonotype. This chain links TRBV4-3 with TRBJ2-7; no firm D call. The ends were cut back, 0 bases at V and 2 bases at J, with 8 bases in the middle. Germline loops: CDR1 LGHNA, CDR2 YSLEER. The CDR3 is 14 residues long. Here the CDR3 DNA reads TGCGCCAGCAGCCAAGACCCCTTAACCTACGAGCAGTACTTC. It is translated as CASSQDPLTYEQYF.

The chain couples TRBV6-2 or TRBV6-3 to TRBJ1-5, with D unresolved. Germline-derived CDR1 and CDR2 are MNHEY and SVGEGT. V was pared by 2 bases and J by 0 bases, with 17 bases between. The CDR3 has 18 residues. In DNA, the CDR3 is TGTGCCAGCAGTTACGAGCGGCCTCAGATTTATAGCAATCAGCCCCAGCATTTT. This gives the protein CASSYERPQIYSNQPQHF.

CDR3 residues: CASSPQPAQGAGELFF. CDR3 sequence (DNA): TGTGCCAGCAGCCCCCAACCGGCCCAGGGGGCCGGGGAGCTGTTTTTT. The chain employs TRBV11-2 and TRBJ2-2; 7 positions agree with TRBD1. This CDR3 has 16 residues. The germline CDR1 and CDR2 sequences are SGHAT and FQNNGV. The junction had 12 bases not matched to a gene; V was cut back by 5 bases and J by 6 bases.

This clonotype was observed many times. The chain has TRBV20-1 and TRBJ1-1; D uncertain. Deletions cut 3 bases from V and 3 bases from J, with 14 bases between. CDR1 and CDR2 from the germline V gene are DFQATT and SNEGSKA (reference sequence). CDR3 size: 14 residues. The CDR3 DNA sequence: TGCAGTGCTAGCATTCCGGGTAGAGACACTGAAGCTTTCTTT. Its translation: CSASIPGRDTEAFF.

This clonotype was observed at least ten times. This chain connects TRBV27 to TRBJ2-7; 8 nucleotides agree with TRBD1. CDR1 is MNHEY, CDR2 SMNVEV, per germline (reference sequence). After removal of 6 bases from V and 0 bases from J, the junction contained 10 bases not matched to a gene. The CDR3 sequence is 16 residues long. As DNA, the CDR3 is TGTGCCAGCAGACTGGCCCGGACAGGGTTCTCCTACGAGCAGTACTTC. Its translation is CASRLARTGFSYEQYF.

Many counts were recorded for this clonotype. The chain is built from TRBV24-1 and TRBJ1-2; TRBD1 might be the D (5 bases). Per germline, CDR1 KGHDR and CDR2 SFDVKD. Deletions cut 2 bases from V and 2 bases from J, with 8 bases between. This CDR3 spans 14 amino acids. The CDR3 DNA reads as TGTGCCACCAGTGATTCGGACACCAACTATGGCTACACCTTC. Encoded protein: CATSDSDTNYGYTF.

This clonotype was seen repeatedly, ten times or more. The chain combines TRBV27 with TRBJ1-2; 7 nucleotides agree with TRBD1. The CDR3 is 16 residues long. With 8 bases clipped from V and 3 bases from J, the junction kept 15 bases outside the gene matches. CDR1 and CDR2 from the germline V gene are MNHEY and SMNVEV (reference sequence). The CDR3 DNA follows: TGTGCCAGCGCTTCCAGGGGGGCCATTATCTACTATGGCTACACCTTC. As protein: CASASRGAIIYYGYTF.

This clonotype was seen more than once but under ten times. The chain recombines TRBV6-2 or TRBV6-3 with TRBJ2-7; 7 nucleotides align to TRBD1. This CDR3 spans 14 amino acids. The germline gives CDR1 MNHEY, CDR2 SVGEGT. The V and J ends lost 7 bases and 2 bases, in that order; junction bases with no gene match: 8. CDR3 DNA sequence: TGTGCCAGCACTCCTCACGGGACAGCCTACGAGCAGTACTTC. Amino acids: CASTPHGTAYEQYF.